This TCR beta chain was identified during a study of post-analysis software for immune sequencing data. cDNA libraries for TCR beta contained unique molecular identifiers. From the PCR reads, TCRdb called clonotypes with MiXCR, one entry per CDR3 protein. The profile shows hundreds of thousands of distinct CDR3 sequences, 25% to 30% of them singletons. The CDR3 totals 13 residues. Germline CDR1 and CDR2: MDHEN and SYDVKM. V lost 9 bases, J lost 4 bases, and 9 bases stayed unmatched. Concerning this clonotype itself: The antigen remains undetermined.

General study results and limits: TRBV5-6, TRBV5-1 and TRBV20-1 were among four or five TRBV segments more frequent in patients than controls.

This clonotype originated in a girl aged 5 to 17 with multiple sclerosis. The sample consisted of blood. This sequence joins TRBV28 and TRBJ2-7, with TRBD2 matching over 7 bases. The CDR3 DNA reads TGTGCCAGTGGGGGGGGTAGGCTTTACGAGCAGTACTTC. It is translated as CASGGGRLYEQYF.